The text below deals with one TCR beta chain. What it binds is not known. These data belong to a study of cytotoxic CD8 clonotypes in ibrutinib-treated CLL. Findings and caveats of the study: Under therapy, public clonotypes either contracted or stayed stable, and they were uncommon. The study found clonality rose at ibrutinib response, then fell toward baseline at progression.

Generated by immunoSEQ multiplex PCR, the TCRdb table keeps only in-frame clones and is missing some. The sample records approximately 140,000 clones, around 93% being singletons. V was shortened by 4 bases and J by 0 bases, with 16 bases between the two germline ends. The CDR3 length is 16 residues. CDR1 is SGDLS, CDR2 YYNGEE, per germline. Sequences were derived from PBMCs, sampled after 12 months of ibrutinib treatment. The receptor was isolated from a human donor with chronic lymphocytic leukemia. This chain uses TRBV9 with TRBJ1-2, with D maybe TRBD1 (5 bases). The CDR3 sequence: CASSSGRKTSNYGYTF. CDR3 nucleotide sequence: TGTGCCAGCAGCTCAGGGCGGAAGACTTCTAACTATGGCTACACCTTC.